Listed here are 6 T cell receptor beta chains from one sample, sequenced in a study of cytomegalovirus exposure and HLA in healthy donors. PCR employed 60 Vbeta and 13 Jbeta primers. Here immunoSEQ multiplex PCR was the method, and the copy in TCRdb shows in-frame clones only, minus some. The sample's table shows over 100,000 clones. Sequenced sample: PBMCs. The receptors shown here come from a man in his thirties or forties in good health and CMV-seronegative.

The chain uses TRBV6-6 and TRBJ2-7; perhaps TRBD1 as D (6 bases). V lost 8 bases to trimming and J lost 4 bases, with 21 bases between them. The CDR3 is made up of 15 amino acids. CDR1 MNHNY and CDR2 SVGAGI come from the germline V gene (reference sequence). CDR3 in amino acids: CASLGTLSDPYEQYF. The CDR3 bases are TGTGCCAGCCTCGGGACACTCTCCGACCCATACGAGCAGTACTTC.

The chain is built from TRBV5-6 and TRBJ2-3, with TRBD1 matching over 7 bases. V shed 2 bases, J shed 6 bases, and the junction held 9 bases outside the gene matches. Germline lookup yields CDR1 SGHDT and CDR2 YYEEEE. The CDR3 loop spans 15 amino acids. The CDR3 DNA is TGTGCCAGCAGCTTCTATGGACAGGACGTGGATACGCAGTATTTT. Its protein is CASSFYGQDVDTQYF.

CDR3 sequence: CASSDGTGGNQPQHF. DNA of the CDR3: TGTGCCAGCAGCGACGGGACAGGGGGAAATCAGCCCCAGCATTTT. The chain carries TRBV6-5 and TRBJ1-5; 11 nucleotides match TRBD1. The trim removed 6 bases at V and 4 bases at J, leaving 5 bases unmatched. The CDR3 length is 15 residues. From germline, CDR1 is MNHEY and CDR2 SVGAGI.

V is TRBV9 and J is TRBJ2-5, with D tentatively TRBD1 (6 bases). Germline CDR1 SGDLS, CDR2 YYNGEE. V dropped 3 bases and J dropped 5 bases, with 20 bases sitting between them. The CDR3 has 16 amino acids. CDR3 DNA sequence: TGTGCCAGCAGCGATCCTGCGAGGGCCCAGGGGGAGACCCAGTACTTC. This sequence encodes CASSDPARAQGETQYF.

V is TRBV15 and J is TRBJ1-5; possible D gene TRBD1, 6 bases. This CDR3 region has 14 residues. The germline gives CDR1 LNHNV, CDR2 YYDKDF (reference sequence). With 5 bases removed from V and 6 bases from J, the gap between germline ends came to 14 bases. CDR3: CATSPSDRSQPQHF. The CDR3 region has the DNA TGTGCCACCAGCCCCTCGGACAGATCTCAGCCCCAGCATTTT.

Concerning this clone: Additional DNA sequences in this sample encode the identical CDR3. The gene calls are TRBV7-3 and TRBJ2-1; 12 bases agree with TRBD2. CDR3 length: 15 residues. The germline gives CDR1 SGHTA, CDR2 FQGTGA. The V segment lost 4 bases and the J segment 3 bases; nucleotides outside the gene matches: 1. The DNA of the CDR3 is TGTGCCAGCAGCTCACTAGCGGGGGGCTACAATGAGCAGTTCTTC. This encodes CASSSLAGGYNEQFF.